One and the same sample provided the 8 T cell receptor beta chains below, sequenced in a study of control samples from healthy donors and cancer patients. The table came from immunoSEQ multiplex PCR; TCRdb's copy has only in-frame clones and leaves some out. This table has some 74,000 clones, 70% to 90% appearing once. Sequencing was carried out using blood. The origin of the receptors is a woman aged 45-59 years in good health.

This clone has just a few counts. The chain carries TRBV6-7 and TRBJ1-4; possibly TRBD1 for D (6 bases). TRBV6-7 is annotated as an ORF whose role is uncertain. CDR3 length equals 13 residues. V lost 9 bases and J lost 5, with 13 bases in between. The chain's CDR3 is CASLRTANEKLFF. The CDR3 nucleotides read TGTGCCAGTCTAAGGACAGCAAATGAAAAACTGTTTTTT.

This clone has only a few counts. V gene TRBV5-1 combines with J gene TRBJ2-3; unclear D gene. Trimming left V 2 bases short and J 3 bases short, with 13 bases between. Germline values: CDR1 SGHRS, CDR2 YFSETQ. The CDR3 covers 15 residues. The CDR3 DNA follows: TGCGCCAGCAGCTTTTACCTCGGGCGGACAGATACGCAGTATTTT. Translated: CASSFYLGRTDTQYF.

The chain recombines TRBV29-1 with TRBJ1-4; TRBD1 matches at 7 bases. The CDR3 has 14 residues. Trimming at V came to 6 bases and at J to 5 bases, leaving 9 bases not matched to a gene. Germline CDR1 and CDR2: SQVTM and ANQGSEA. The CDR3 nucleotides read TGCAGCGTCGGGACCCGGGACAGCAATGAAAAACTGTTTTTT. Protein product: CSVGTRDSNEKLFF.

This CDR3 reads CASSLTSGGADTQYF. The CDR3 nucleotides are TGTGCCAGCAGCTTGACTAGCGGGGGGGCAGATACGCAGTATTTT. The chain links TRBV3-1 (or the pseudogene TRBV3-2) to TRBJ2-3; 14 nucleotides agree with TRBD2. The CDR3 totals 15 residues. V shed 5 bases, J shed 4 bases, and the junction held 2 bases outside the gene matches. Germline CDR1 reads LGHDT; CDR2 reads YNNKEL (reference sequence).

The chain recombines TRBV19 with TRBJ2-4; D call uncertain. This CDR3 has 13 amino acids. With 3 bases removed from V and 1 base from J, the gap between germline ends came to 4 bases. Germline V CDR1 and CDR2: LNHDA, SQIVND (reference sequence). CDR3 DNA: TGTGCCAGTAGTATCGGGGCCAAAAACATTCAGTACTTC. Translated, it gives CASSIGAKNIQYF. Based on the CDR3 plus reference TRBV19 and TRBJ2-4, the full variable domain is DGGITQSPKYLFRKEGQNVTLSCEQNLNHDAMYWYRQDPGQGLRLIYYSQIVNDFQKGDIAEGYSVSREKKESFPLTVTSAQKNPTAFYLCASSIGAKNIQYFGAGTRLSVL.

This clone has only one observation. Other DNA sequences within the sample encode an identical CDR3. The chain has TRBV12-5 and TRBJ2-1, with D possibly TRBD2 on 6 matching bases. This CDR3 has 13 amino acids. The V end lost 2 bases, the J end lost 5 bases, and 7 bases lay between the germline ends. Germline values: CDR1 LGHNT, CDR2 FRNRAP. The CDR3 DNA follows: TGTGCTAGTGGTTTGAGGGAGGACAATGAGCAGTTCTTC. This codes for CASGLREDNEQFF. The variable domain in full, completed from reference TRBV12-5 and TRBJ2-1, reads DARVTQTPRHKVTEMGQEVTMRCQPILGHNTVFWYRQTMMQGLELLAYFRNRAPLDDSGMPKDRFSAEMPDATLATLKIQPSEPRDSAVYFCASGLREDNEQFFGPGTRLTVL.

This rearrangement joins TRBV6-6 to TRBJ2-5; tentatively, D is TRBD2 (6 bases). Germline loops: CDR1 MNHNY, CDR2 SVGAGI (reference sequence). Between the trimmed V and J ends, which lost 5 bases and 2 bases, there was a span of 15 bases. CDR3 length equals 15 residues. CDR3 region: CASSDPSGPQETQYF. The CDR3 nucleotides read TGTGCCAGCAGTGACCCCAGCGGGCCGCAAGAGACCCAGTACTTC.

A remark on this clone: In the same sample, other DNA sequences code for this CDR3. This chain joins TRBV4-1 and TRBJ1-2; D is uncertain. V was trimmed by 0 bases and J by 2 bases, leaving 4 bases between them. The germline CDR1 and CDR2 sequences are MGHRA and YSYEKL. The CDR3 has 13 amino acids. In DNA, the CDR3 is TGCGCCAGCAGCCAAGAATCAAACTATGGCTACACCTTC. This codes for CASSQESNYGYTF.